One and the same sample provided the 29 T cell receptor beta chains below, sequenced in a study of beta chain features in type 1 diabetes. Expressed TCRB transcripts were sequenced because the isolated RNA had all been reverse transcribed beforehand. Using immunoSEQ multiplex PCR, the repertoire was profiled, and TCRdb retains in-frame clones only, with some absent. Here the sample spans about 300,000 clones, approximately 8.1% being singletons. Sequencing was done on a sample of central memory CD4+ T cells from blood. These receptors were obtained from a woman younger than 35 in good health.

The chain joins TRBV9 to TRBJ1-2; 9 bases fit TRBD1. Looked up from germline, CDR1 is SGDLS and CDR2 is YYNGEE. V shed 4 bases and J 3 bases; nucleotides not matched to a gene: 4. This CDR3 has 14 amino acids. The CDR3, as DNA: TGTGCCAGCAGCACATGGACAGGGGACTATGGCTACACCTTC. Amino acid sequence: CASSTWTGDYGYTF.

This clone appeared a few times. The sample contains more than one DNA sequence encoding this CDR3. The chain carries TRBV7-2 and TRBJ2-3, with a possible D match to TRBD1 (6 bases). Germline loops: CDR1 SGHTA, CDR2 FQGNSA. The CDR3 covers 14 residues. Trimming stripped 5 bases from V and 3 bases from J, with 12 bases between. As DNA, the CDR3 is TGTGCCAGCAGCCCATGGACAGATACAGATACGCAGTATTTT. It yields the protein CASSPWTDTDTQYF. The complete variable domain, with remaining parts taken from reference TRBV7-2 and TRBJ2-3, reads GAGVSQSPSNKVTEKGKDVELRCDPISGHTALYWYRQSLGQGLEFLIYFQGNSAPDKSGLPSDRFSAERTGGSVSTLTIQRTQQEDSAVYLCASSPWTDTDTQYFGPGTRLTVL.

There are a few counts of this clone. The V gene is TRBV18, the J gene TRBJ2-3; D is perhaps TRBD2 (5 bases). V lost 3 bases and J 4 bases, leaving 17 bases between the germline ends. Germline assignment: CDR1 KGHSH and CDR2 LQKENI. This CDR3 region has 16 residues. CDR3 bases: TGTGCCAGCTCACCGACTCAACAACTAGGTGCAGATACGCAGTATTTT. It is translated as CASSPTQQLGADTQYF.

This sequence joins TRBV7-9 and TRBJ1-2; 7 bases agree with TRBD1. Germline V CDR1 and CDR2: SEHNR, FQNEAQ (reference sequence). The CDR3 length is 14 residues. J lost 2 bases, V lost 3 bases, and 3 bases had no gene match. The CDR3 DNA follows: TGTGCCAGCAGCTTTGAGACAGGGAACTATGGCTACACCTTC. It is translated as CASSFETGNYGYTF. The whole variable domain, filled in from reference TRBV7-9 and TRBJ1-2, reads DTGVSQNPRHKITKRGQNVTFRCDPISEHNRLYWYRQTLGQGPEFLTYFQNEAQLEKSRLLSDRFSAERPKGSFSTLEIQRTEQGDSAMYLCASSFETGNYGYTFGSGTRLTVV.

In its sample, this clone was seen a few times. The chain is built from TRBV27 and TRBJ1-4; D may be TRBD1 (6 bases). CDR3 length equals 14 residues. CDR1 is MNHEY and CDR2 is SMNVEV in the germline V gene (reference sequence). V lost 4 bases, J lost 4 bases, and 10 bases lay in between. As DNA, the CDR3 is TGTGCCAGCAGTTCTGACAGGAGTAATGAAAAACTGTTTTTT. Protein sequence: CASSSDRSNEKLFF.

The CDR3 sequence is CARIRYCGGRKETQYF. The CDR3 DNA reads TGCGCCAGGATCCGATATTGTGGGGGTCGAAAGGAGACCCAGTACTTC. This rearrangement joins TRBV4-3 to TRBJ2-5, with D perhaps TRBD1 or TRBD2 (5 bases each). Germline V gene sequence: CDR1 LGHNA, CDR2 YSLEER. Trimming left V 9 bases short and J 5 bases short, with 25 bases between. This CDR3 region has 16 residues.

V and J are TRBV7-9 and TRBJ2-1; 8 nucleotides line up with TRBD1. V shed 5 bases, J shed 10 bases, and the junction held 10 bases outside the gene matches. The CDR3 spans 14 residues. Looked up from germline, CDR1 is SEHNR and CDR2 is FQNEAQ (reference sequence). The CDR3 nucleotides are TGTGCCAGCAGCGAAACGGACAGGGCCGACGAGCAGTTCTTC. Its protein product is CASSETDRADEQFF.

This clone was picked up many times. The chain couples TRBV28 to TRBJ2-7; weak D call: TRBD1 (6 bases). V lost 6 bases, J lost 7 bases, and 13 bases lay in between. This CDR3 spans 12 amino acids. Germline V gene data show CDR1 as MDHEN and CDR2 as SYDVKM. The CDR3 region is CASSLGQREQYV. The CDR3 DNA reads as TGTGCCAGCAGCTTGGGACAACGAGAGCAGTACGTC.

The chain recombines TRBV4-2 with TRBJ2-5, with D perhaps TRBD1 (5 bases). The CDR3 spans 15 residues. Germline V lookup: CDR1 LGHNA, CDR2 YNFKEQ. With 5 bases removed from V and 14 bases from J, the gap between germline ends came to 27 bases. The CDR3 loop is CASSLPRTSVPSLYF. The CDR3 bases are TGTGCCAGCAGCTTACCTCGGACAAGTGTCCCCTCTCTCTACTTC.

At least ten counts were recorded for this clone. The J gene is TRBJ1-2, the V gene TRBV4-3; D is undetermined. Germline V gene data show CDR1 as LGHNA and CDR2 as YSLEER. The V gene lost 0 bases and the J gene lost 0 bases, with 14 bases spanning the gap. The CDR3 runs to 17 residues. Here the CDR3 DNA reads TGCGCCAGCAGCCAAGATTCTAGGCAGCAAGCTAACTATGGCTACACCTTC. The encoded protein is CASSQDSRQQANYGYTF.

This clone showed up many times. CDR3 DNA sequence: TGCAGCGGATCCCATCCCGCTAGCGGGAGAGCAGATACGCAGTATTTT. As protein: CSGSHPASGRADTQYF. The chain carries TRBV29-1 and TRBJ2-3, with TRBD2 matching 10 bases. Trimming took 7 bases from V and 4 from J; bases not matched to a gene: 14. CDR1 is SQVTM and CDR2 is ANQGSEA in the germline V gene. This CDR3 has 16 residues.

Only a few counts were recorded for this clone. This sequence joins TRBV18 and TRBJ1-6, with 7 positions matching TRBD1. CDR1 is KGHSH, CDR2 LQKENI, per germline. This CDR3 spans 14 amino acids. J was trimmed by 5 bases and V by 3 bases; bases with no gene match: 1. The CDR3 nucleotides read TGTGCCAGCTCACCCACAGGGGATAATTCACCCCTCCACTTT. Residues: CASSPTGDNSPLHF.

The rearrangement links TRBV7-2 to TRBJ2-2; D unresolved. The CDR3 covers 16 residues. V was clipped by 2 bases and J by 2 bases, with 12 bases between them. Germline CDR1 reads SGHTA; CDR2 reads FQGNSA. The CDR3 protein is CASSLLPSGNTGELFF. CDR3 nucleotide sequence: TGTGCCAGCAGCTTACTGCCTAGTGGAAACACCGGGGAGCTGTTTTTT.

This clone was seen a handful of times. The chain has TRBV5-4 and TRBJ1-6, with 8 bases aligning to TRBD1. The V gene's germline CDR1 is SGHNT and CDR2 YYREEE (reference sequence). The V gene end was trimmed by 2 bases and the J gene end by 8 bases; junction bases not matched to a gene: 3. The CDR3 extends over 14 amino acids. CDR3: CASSLKTGDSPLHF. CDR3 in DNA: TGTGCCAGCAGCTTAAAGACAGGGGATTCACCCCTCCACTTT.

This clone was detected a few times. This sequence joins TRBV5-4 and TRBJ2-6; D is uncertain. CDR3 size: 15 residues. Germline lookup yields CDR1 SGHNT and CDR2 YYREEE (reference sequence). V dropped 4 bases and J dropped 4 bases, with 12 bases sitting between them. CDR3 residues: CASSVDISGANVLTF. The DNA of the CDR3 is TGTGCCAGCAGCGTTGACATATCCGGGGCCAACGTCCTGACTTTC. Full variable domain (outside the CDR3, taken from reference TRBV5-4 and TRBJ2-6): ETGVTQSPTHLIKTRGQQVTLRCSSQSGHNTVSWYQQALGQGPQFIFQYYREEENGRGNFPPRFSGLQFPNYSSELNVNALELDDSALYLCASSVDISGANVLTFGAGSRLTVL.

This clone was seen a few times. The chain has TRBV10-3 and TRBJ2-2, with D uncertain. Trimming shortened V by 2 bases and J by 8 bases, and 6 bases separated the two germline ends. The CDR3 length is 12 residues. Germline V lookup: CDR1 ENHRY, CDR2 SYGVKD. CDR3 DNA sequence: TGTGCCATCAGTGAGAGAGCAGGGGAGCTGTTTTTT. Translated: CAISERAGELFF.

CDR3 nucleotides: TGTGCCAGTCGCCAACAGGGGACGGGAAACACCATATATTTT. Protein sequence: CASRQQGTGNTIYF. V is TRBV19 and J is TRBJ1-3; 7 bases fit TRBD1. The V segment lost 8 bases and the J segment 4 bases; nucleotides outside the gene matches: 8. The CDR3 contains 14 residues. Germline CDR1 LNHDA, CDR2 SQIVND (reference sequence).

This clone was recorded a few times. This chain joins TRBV6-5 and TRBJ2-5; D possibly corresponds to TRBD1 (6 bases). This CDR3 comprises 14 residues. V was cut by 5 bases and J by 4 bases, with 14 bases left in between. Germline CDR1 MNHEY, CDR2 SVGAGI. The CDR3 nucleotides are TGTGCCAGCAGTACCGGACAGATTGGAGAGACCCAGTACTTC. Its protein is CASSTGQIGETQYF.

This clone was seen more than once but under ten times. The chain combines TRBV19 with TRBJ2-6, with D perhaps matching TRBD1 (5 bases). V was trimmed by 3 bases and J by 1 base, leaving 7 bases between them. Per the germline V gene, CDR1 is LNHDA and CDR2 is SQIVND (reference sequence). CDR3 size: 15 residues. The CDR3 sequence is CASSIRQSGANVLTF. The CDR3 region has the DNA TGTGCCAGTAGTATTCGACAGTCTGGGGCCAACGTCCTGACTTTC.

This chain uses TRBV5-4 with TRBJ2-6, with 9 nucleotides matching TRBD1. Germline values: CDR1 SGHNT, CDR2 YYREEE (reference sequence). V lost 4 bases to trimming and J lost 12 bases; unmatched junction nucleotides: 14. The CDR3 runs to 16 residues. In DNA, the CDR3 is TGTGCCAGCAGCACCCGGGACAGGGCGACGGCAGGCGTCCTGACTTTC. The encoded protein is CASSTRDRATAGVLTF.

This clone was observed at least ten times. The gene calls are TRBV11-2 and TRBJ1-2; D remains unclear. Germline values: CDR1 SGHAT, CDR2 FQNNGV. The CDR3 is 13 amino acids. V shed 4 bases and J shed 1 base, with 7 bases lying between them. DNA for the CDR3: TGTGCCAGCAGCTCACAGTTTAACTATGGCTACACCTTC. Its translation: CASSSQFNYGYTF.

This clone appeared a few times. The chain links TRBV9 to TRBJ2-2; D not resolved. Between the trimmed V and J ends, which lost 0 bases and 3 bases, there was a span of 9 bases. The germline CDR1 and CDR2 sequences are SGDLS and YYNGEE. The CDR3 runs 15 residues. Here the CDR3 reads CASSVAGSDTGELFF. The CDR3 DNA sequence: TGTGCCAGCAGCGTAGCAGGCTCCGACACCGGGGAGCTGTTTTTT.

In this sample, this clone turned up a few times. The CDR3 region is CATQGLPALGDTQYF. The CDR3 DNA is TGTGCCACCCAGGGACTTCCGGCTTTGGGCGATACGCAGTATTTT. The chain employs TRBV28 and TRBJ2-3; tentative D call: TRBD2 (6 bases). Germline loops: CDR1 MDHEN, CDR2 SYDVKM. The CDR3 runs 15 residues. V was cut by 10 bases and J by 6 bases, with 23 bases left in between.

To note about this clone: This specimen includes other DNA sequences encoding the same CDR3. CDR3 in DNA: TGCGCCAGCAGCTTTAATTACAATGAGCAGTTCTTC. Residues: CASSFNYNEQFF. V usage is TRBV5-1 and J usage is TRBJ2-1, with D unresolved. This CDR3 is built from 12 residues. Trimming shortened V by 2 bases and J by 4 bases, and 4 bases separated the two germline ends. Germline V gives CDR1 SGHRS, CDR2 YFSETQ. Supplemented by reference TRBV5-1 and TRBJ2-1, the full variable domain reads KAGVTQTPRYLIKTRGQQVTLSCSPISGHRSVSWYQQTPGQGLQFLFEYFSETQRNKGNFPGRFSGRQFSNSRSEMNVSTLELGDSALYLCASSFNYNEQFFGPGTRLTVL.

The chain joins TRBV29-1 to TRBJ1-1; the match to TRBD1 covers 12 bases. The CDR3 is 12 residues long. The trim removed 6 bases at V and 7 bases at J, leaving 3 bases unmatched. Germline V CDR1 and CDR2: SQVTM, ANQGSEA. As DNA, the CDR3 is TGCAGCGTGGGGACAGGGGGCCTTGAAGCTTTCTTT. This codes for CSVGTGGLEAFF. Combining the CDR3 with reference TRBV29-1 and TRBJ1-1 gives the whole variable domain SAVISQKPSRDICQRGTSLTIQCQVDSQVTMMFWYRQQPGQSLTLIATANQGSEATYESGFVIDKFPISRPNLTFSTLTVSNMSPEDSSIYLCSVGTGGLEAFFGQGTRLTVV.

This clone was observed a few times. This rearrangement joins TRBV11-2 to TRBJ1-2, with D possibly being TRBD1 (5 bases). Germline assignment: CDR1 SGHAT and CDR2 FQNNGV. The length of the CDR3 is 15 residues. Trimming cost V 5 bases and J 4 bases, with 17 bases left between them. Here the CDR3 reads CASSPSVRGAYGYTF. In DNA, the CDR3 is TGTGCCAGCAGCCCTTCCGTCCGGGGCGCCTATGGCTACACCTTC. The full variable domain, completed using reference TRBV11-2 and TRBJ1-2, is EAGVAQSPRYKIIEKRQSVAFWCNPISGHATLYWYQQILGQGPKLLIQFQNNGVVDDSQLPKDRFSAERLKGVDSTLKIQPAKLEDSAVYLCASSPSVRGAYGYTFGSGTRLTVV.

The chain joins TRBV13 to TRBJ1-5; the D is unclear. Germline V gives CDR1 PRHDT, CDR2 FYEKMQ (reference sequence). The CDR3 extends over 14 amino acids. The V end was cut by 0 bases, the J end by 5 bases, with 8 bases between. The CDR3 DNA is TGTGCCAGCAGCTTAGGCCTCATCCATCAGCCCCAGCATTTT. It codes for CASSLGLIHQPQHF.

This clone was seen many times. The V gene is TRBV7-2, the J gene TRBJ2-6; no reliable D call. Germline V gene data show CDR1 as SGHTA and CDR2 as FQGNSA. The CDR3 is made up of 12 amino acids. CDR3 protein: CAATSGANVLTF. The CDR3 DNA reads TGTGCGGCCACGTCTGGGGCCAACGTCCTGACTTTC.

The sample holds a few counts of this clone. This chain links TRBV27 with TRBJ1-1; possibly TRBD1 for D (6 bases). The CDR3 runs to 14 residues. V was cut by 7 bases and J by 1 base, with 13 bases left in between. In germline, CDR1 is MNHEY, CDR2 SMNVEV (reference sequence). The CDR3 nucleotides read TGTGCCAGCACCCTGAGGGGGGGGAACACTGAAGCTTTCTTT. It codes for CASTLRGGNTEAFF.